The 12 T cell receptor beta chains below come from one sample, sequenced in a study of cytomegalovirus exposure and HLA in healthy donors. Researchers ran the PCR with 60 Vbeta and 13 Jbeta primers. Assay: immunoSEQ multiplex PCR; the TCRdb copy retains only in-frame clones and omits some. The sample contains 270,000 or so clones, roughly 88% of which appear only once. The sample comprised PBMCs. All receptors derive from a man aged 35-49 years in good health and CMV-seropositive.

The CDR3 region has the DNA TGTGCCAGCAGCTTAGGGGACAGGGAGCACACTGAAGCTTTCTTT. Its protein is CASSLGDREHTEAFF. V gene TRBV7-9 combines with J gene TRBJ1-1; TRBD1 matches 9 bases. Losses at the gene ends were 1 base for V and 3 bases for J; bases not matched to a gene: 3. The CDR3 spans 15 residues. Germline CDR1 SEHNR, CDR2 FQNEAQ (reference sequence).

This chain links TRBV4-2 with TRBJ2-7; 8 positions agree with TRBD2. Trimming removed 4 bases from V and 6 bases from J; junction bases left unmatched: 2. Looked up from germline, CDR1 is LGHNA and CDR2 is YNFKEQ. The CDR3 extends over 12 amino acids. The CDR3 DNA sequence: TGTGCCAGCAGCCCGACTAGCGCCGAGCAGTACTTC. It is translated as CASSPTSAEQYF.

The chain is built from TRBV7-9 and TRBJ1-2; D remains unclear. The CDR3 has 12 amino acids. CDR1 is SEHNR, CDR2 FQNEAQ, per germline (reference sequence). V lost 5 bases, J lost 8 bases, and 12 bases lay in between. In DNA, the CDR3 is TGTGCCAGCAGCCGCGCGCAGGTCGGCTACACCTTC. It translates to CASSRAQVGYTF.

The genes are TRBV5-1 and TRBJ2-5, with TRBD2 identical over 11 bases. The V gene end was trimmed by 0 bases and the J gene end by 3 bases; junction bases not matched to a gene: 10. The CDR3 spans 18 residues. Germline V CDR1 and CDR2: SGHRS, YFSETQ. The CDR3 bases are TGCGCCAGCAGCTTGGATTCCATAGCGGGAGGGCCCAAAGAGACCCAGTACTTC. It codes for CASSLDSIAGGPKETQYF.

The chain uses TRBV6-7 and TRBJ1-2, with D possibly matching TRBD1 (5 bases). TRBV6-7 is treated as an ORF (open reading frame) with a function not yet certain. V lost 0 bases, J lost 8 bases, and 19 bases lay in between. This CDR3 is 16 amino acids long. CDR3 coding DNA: TGTGCCAGCAGTTACTCAGGCCGGGGGAGGCCTTTGGGCTACACCTTC. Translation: CASSYSGRGRPLGYTF.

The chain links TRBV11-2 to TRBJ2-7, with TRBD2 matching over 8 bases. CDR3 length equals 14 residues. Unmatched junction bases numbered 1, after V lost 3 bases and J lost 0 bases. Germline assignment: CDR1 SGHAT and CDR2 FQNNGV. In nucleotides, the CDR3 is TGTGCCAGCAGCTTGACTAGCGCCTCCTACGAGCAGTACTTC. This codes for CASSLTSASYEQYF.

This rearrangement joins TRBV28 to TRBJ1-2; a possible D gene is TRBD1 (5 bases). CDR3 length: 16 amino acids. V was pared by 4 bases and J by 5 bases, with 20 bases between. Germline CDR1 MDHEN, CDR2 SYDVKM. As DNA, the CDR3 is TGTGCCAGCAGTTCCCCCGGGATGGGGGGTGGGTATGGCTACACCTTC. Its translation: CASSSPGMGGGYGYTF.

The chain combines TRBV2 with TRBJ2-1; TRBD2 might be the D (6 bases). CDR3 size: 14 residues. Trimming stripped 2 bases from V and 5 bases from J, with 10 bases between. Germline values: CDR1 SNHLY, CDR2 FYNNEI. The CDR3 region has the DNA TGTGCCAGCAGTGAACAGGGACTCCACAATGAGCAGTTCTTC. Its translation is CASSEQGLHNEQFF.

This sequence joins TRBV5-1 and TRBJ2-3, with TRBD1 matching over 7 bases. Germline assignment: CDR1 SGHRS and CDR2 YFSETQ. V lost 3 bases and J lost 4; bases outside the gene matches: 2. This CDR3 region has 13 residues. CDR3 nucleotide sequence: TGCGCCAGCAGCTCGACAGGGTCAGATACGCAGTATTTT. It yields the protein CASSSTGSDTQYF.

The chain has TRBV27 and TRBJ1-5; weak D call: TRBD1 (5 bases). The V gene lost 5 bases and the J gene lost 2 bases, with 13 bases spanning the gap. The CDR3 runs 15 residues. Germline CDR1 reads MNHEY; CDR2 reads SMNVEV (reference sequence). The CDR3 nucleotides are TGTGCCAGCAGTAGCCGACAGCCCGGCAATCAGCCCCAGCATTTT. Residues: CASSSRQPGNQPQHF.

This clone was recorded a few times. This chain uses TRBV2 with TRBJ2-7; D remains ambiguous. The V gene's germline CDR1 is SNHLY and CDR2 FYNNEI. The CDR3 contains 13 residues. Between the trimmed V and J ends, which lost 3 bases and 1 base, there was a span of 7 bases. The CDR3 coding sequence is TGTGCCAGCAGTGAGAGGAAGTCCTACGAGCAGTACTTC. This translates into CASSERKSYEQYF.

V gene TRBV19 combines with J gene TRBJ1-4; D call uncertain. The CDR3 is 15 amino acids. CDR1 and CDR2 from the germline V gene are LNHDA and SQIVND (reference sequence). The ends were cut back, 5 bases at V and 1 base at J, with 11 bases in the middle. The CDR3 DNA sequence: TGTGCCAGTAGTCCCTCGAGGGAAACTAATGAAAAACTGTTTTTT. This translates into CASSPSRETNEKLFF.